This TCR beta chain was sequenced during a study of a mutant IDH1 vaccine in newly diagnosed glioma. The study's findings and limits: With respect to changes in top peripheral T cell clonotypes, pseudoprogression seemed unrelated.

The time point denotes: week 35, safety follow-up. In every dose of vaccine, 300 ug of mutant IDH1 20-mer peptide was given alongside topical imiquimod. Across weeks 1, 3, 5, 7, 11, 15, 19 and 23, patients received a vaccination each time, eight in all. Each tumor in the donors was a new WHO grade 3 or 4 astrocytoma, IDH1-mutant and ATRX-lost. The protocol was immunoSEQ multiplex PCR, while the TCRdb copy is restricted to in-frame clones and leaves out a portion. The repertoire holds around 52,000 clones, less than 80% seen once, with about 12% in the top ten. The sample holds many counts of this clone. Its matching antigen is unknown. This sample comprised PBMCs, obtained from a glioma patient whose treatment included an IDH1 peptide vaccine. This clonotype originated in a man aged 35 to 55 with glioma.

This CDR3 is CASSLGQTSEAFF. The CDR3 coding sequence is TGTGCCAGCAGCTTAGGACAAACCTCTGAAGCTTTCTTT. V and J are TRBV7-9 and TRBJ1-1, with D unresolved. This CDR3 contains 13 residues. Germline CDR1 and CDR2: SEHNR and FQNEAQ (reference sequence). V dropped 1 base and J dropped 6 bases, with 9 bases sitting between them.